A single sample gave rise to the 29 T cell receptor beta chains below, sequenced in a study of cytomegalovirus exposure and HLA in healthy donors. The PCR was carried out with 60 Vbeta primers and 13 Jbeta primers. Data came from immunoSEQ multiplex PCR; TCRdb stores just in-frame clones and leaves some out. The sample has about 150,000 clones, nearly 85% seen once. The specimen sequenced was PBMCs. These TCRs come from a male donor in good health and CMV-seronegative.

This rearrangement joins TRBV5-4 to TRBJ2-5; 8 bases agree with TRBD2. V lost 2 bases and J lost 4; bases outside the gene matches: 10. Germline assignment: CDR1 SGHNT and CDR2 YYREEE (reference sequence). The CDR3 consists of 16 residues. The CDR3: CASSFFASGTRETQYF. CDR3 sequence (DNA): TGTGCCAGCAGCTTTTTCGCGTCAGGGACTAGAGAGACCCAGTACTTC.

The chain uses TRBV6-6 and TRBJ1-4; D gene uncertain. Trimming cost V 6 bases and J 5 bases, with 16 bases left between them. Germline CDR1 is MNHNY and CDR2 is SVGAGI (reference sequence). CDR3 length: 15 amino acids. The CDR3 spells CASSPFRQSNEKLFF. The CDR3 DNA sequence: TGTGCCAGCAGCCCTTTTCGTCAGTCCAATGAAAAACTGTTTTTT.

The chain recombines TRBV19 with TRBJ2-2; the D gene is possibly TRBD2 (6 bases). The CDR3 is made up of 16 amino acids. Trimming took 7 bases from V and 4 from J, leaving 19 bases between them. Germline lookup yields CDR1 LNHDA and CDR2 SQIVND (reference sequence). The CDR3 DNA reads as TGTGCCAGTAAAACCTGGGACTTAACGCGCACCGGGGAGCTGTTTTTT. The encoded protein is CASKTWDLTRTGELFF. Full variable domain (remainder filled in from reference TRBV19 and TRBJ2-2): DGGITQSPKYLFRKEGQNVTLSCEQNLNHDAMYWYRQDPGQGLRLIYYSQIVNDFQKGDIAEGYSVSREKKESFPLTVTSAQKNPTAFYLCASKTWDLTRTGELFFGEGSRLTVL.

This chain joins TRBV7-8 and TRBJ2-7, with 7 positions matching TRBD1. V lost 5 bases, J lost 6 bases, and 10 bases stayed unmatched. In germline, CDR1 is SGHVS, CDR2 FQNEAQ. The CDR3 loop spans 14 amino acids. The CDR3 spells CASSMTGTEGEQYF. As DNA, the CDR3 is TGTGCCAGCAGCATGACCGGGACAGAGGGCGAGCAGTACTTC.

The chain couples TRBV6-6 to TRBJ1-2; tentative D call: TRBD1 (6 bases). The length of the CDR3 is 14 residues. With 6 bases removed from V and 7 bases from J, the gap between germline ends came to 18 bases. Germline V gene data show CDR1 as MNHNY and CDR2 as SVGAGI (reference sequence). CDR3: CASRDHRERSGYTF. The CDR3 DNA reads as TGTGCCAGCAGAGACCACAGGGAACGGAGTGGCTACACCTTC.

V is TRBV4-3 and J is TRBJ2-5, with a possible D match to TRBD2 (7 bases). The V end was cut by 1 base, the J end by 4 bases, with 16 bases between. The CDR3 spans 16 residues. Germline values: CDR1 LGHNA, CDR2 YSLEER. The CDR3 bases are TGCGCCAGCAGCCAAGGGGACTACTTGGGGGCAGAGACCCAGTACTTC. This sequence encodes CASSQGDYLGAETQYF.

The sample holds many counts of this clone. J is TRBJ1-1 and V is TRBV25-1; no clear D gene. The V end lost 6 bases, the J end lost 2 bases, and 10 bases lay between the germline ends. CDR3 length: 13 residues. Germline CDR1 reads MGHDK; CDR2 reads SYGVNS. CDR3 sequence (DNA): TGTGCCAGCAGGTATAGATTAAACACTGAAGCTTTCTTT. Translated, it gives CASRYRLNTEAFF.

The CDR3 sequence is CASSLSGGPDTQYF. In DNA form, the CDR3 reads TGTGCCAGCAGCTTATCGGGGGGCCCAGATACGCAGTATTTT. The rearrangement uses TRBV13 and TRBJ2-3, with D tentatively TRBD2 (7 bases). The CDR3 extends over 14 amino acids. V gave up 2 bases and J gave up 4 bases, with 10 bases separating them. Germline assignment: CDR1 PRHDT and CDR2 FYEKMQ (reference sequence).

V and J are TRBV7-9 and TRBJ2-7; 7 nucleotides agree with TRBD1. This CDR3 comprises 14 residues. V lost 5 bases, J lost 2 bases, and 6 bases stayed unmatched. Looked up from germline, CDR1 is SEHNR and CDR2 is FQNEAQ (reference sequence). The CDR3 is CASSQTGATYEQYF. In DNA, the CDR3 is TGTGCCAGCAGCCAAACAGGGGCAACCTACGAGCAGTACTTC.

The chain links TRBV7-9 to TRBJ2-2, with 7 bases fitting TRBD2. The J segment lost 1 base and the V segment lost 2 bases, leaving 7 bases of the junction unmatched. The CDR3 is 17 amino acids. The germline V gene has CDR1 SEHNR and CDR2 FQNEAQ (reference sequence). DNA for the CDR3: TGTGCCAGCAGCTTATTGGCGGGACTAAGGAACACCGGGGAGCTGTTTTTT. It encodes CASSLLAGLRNTGELFF.

This clone has a single count. Here the CDR3 reads CATSSPQSRGGYEQYF. CDR3 sequence (DNA): TGTGCCACCAGCAGTCCTCAGAGTCGGGGGGGCTACGAGCAGTACTTC. V usage is TRBV15 and J usage is TRBJ2-7, with 8 positions matching TRBD2. Unmatched junction bases numbered 10, after V lost 3 bases and J lost 3 bases. CDR3 size: 16 residues. Germline CDR1 is LNHNV and CDR2 is YYDKDF (reference sequence).

This clone was counted a single time. This chain links TRBV28 with TRBJ1-5; D gene uncertain. The germline CDR1 and CDR2 sequences are MDHEN and SYDVKM. V lost 6 bases and J 5 bases, leaving 17 bases between the germline ends. CDR3 length: 15 residues. The CDR3 nucleotides read TGTGCCAGCAGCCCTCGAAGCGGGTCCCATCAGCCCCAGCATTTT. Its protein product is CASSPRSGSHQPQHF.

This clone was observed a single time. The genes are TRBV6-1 and TRBJ2-5, with 12 bases lining up with TRBD2. The DNA end lines up better with TRBJ2-7; the J call may be wrong. The CDR3 spans 15 residues. Germline CDR1 is MNHNS and CDR2 is SASEGT. The CDR3 DNA reads TGTGCCAGCAGTCAAGGGACTAGCGGGTTCTACGAGCAGTACTTC. This sequence encodes CASSQGTSGFYEQYF.

The chain joins TRBV7-9 to TRBJ1-5, with D maybe TRBD1 (5 bases). There are 16 residues in the CDR3. V lost 3 bases and J 0 bases, leaving 12 bases between the germline ends. CDR1 SEHNR and CDR2 FQNEAQ come from the germline V gene (reference sequence). Here the CDR3 DNA reads TGTGCCAGCAGCTTTGCAGGGATATATAGCAATCAGCCCCAGCATTTT. It translates to CASSFAGIYSNQPQHF.

The genes are TRBV7-9 and TRBJ1-4; no firm D call. With 11 bases removed from V and 0 bases from J, the gap between germline ends came to 10 bases. In germline, CDR1 is SEHNR, CDR2 FQNEAQ (reference sequence). CDR3 length: 13 amino acids. The CDR3 loop is CASEGSTNEKLFF. As DNA, the CDR3 is TGTGCCTCCGAGGGTTCAACTAATGAAAAACTGTTTTTT. Combining the CDR3 with reference TRBV7-9 and TRBJ1-4 gives the whole variable domain DTGVSQNPRHKITKRGQNVTFRCDPISEHNRLYWYRQTLGQGPEFLTYFQNEAQLEKSRLLSDRFSAERPKGSFSTLEIQRTEQGDSAMYLCASEGSTNEKLFFGSGTQLSVL.

V gene TRBV6-5 combines with J gene TRBJ2-7; no definite D call. Per germline, CDR1 MNHEY and CDR2 SVGAGI. This CDR3 has 15 residues. The V gene lost 0 bases and the J gene lost 3 bases, with 12 bases spanning the gap. The CDR3 loop is CASSYSGLTDYEQYF. CDR3 nucleotide sequence: TGTGCCAGCAGTTACTCTGGCCTAACAGACTACGAGCAGTACTTC.

CDR3 region: CSVVLDPLAYEQYF. As DNA, the CDR3 is TGCAGCGTTGTCCTGGACCCACTAGCGTACGAGCAGTACTTC. The genes are TRBV29-1 and TRBJ2-5, with TRBD2 matching over 7 bases. The J call may be faulty, since TRBJ2-7 better matches the DNA end. Germline V CDR1 and CDR2: SQVTM, ANQGSEA. CDR3 length: 14 amino acids.

The rearrangement joins TRBV27 to TRBJ2-1, with D tentatively TRBD2 (6 bases). The V end lost 3 bases, the J end lost 3 bases, and 12 bases lay between the germline ends. This CDR3 has 15 residues. Germline V gives CDR1 MNHEY, CDR2 SMNVEV (reference sequence). The CDR3 spells CASSLGSGRYNEQFF. For the CDR3, the DNA is TGTGCCAGCAGTTTGGGTAGCGGCCGCTACAATGAGCAGTTCTTC.

This chain joins TRBV7-9 and TRBJ2-7; 11 nucleotides agree with TRBD1. The V gene's germline CDR1 is SEHNR and CDR2 FQNEAQ (reference sequence). The junction had 9 bases not matched to a gene; V was cut back by 4 bases and J by 4 bases. The CDR3 length is 16 residues. CDR3 coding DNA: TGTGCCAGCAGCTCCCCGGGACAGGGGGTTTTGTACGAGCAGTACTTC. Residues: CASSSPGQGVLYEQYF. Drawing the rest from reference TRBV7-9 and TRBJ2-7, the complete variable domain is DTGVSQNPRHKITKRGQNVTFRCDPISEHNRLYWYRQTLGQGPEFLTYFQNEAQLEKSRLLSDRFSAERPKGSFSTLEIQRTEQGDSAMYLCASSSPGQGVLYEQYFGPGTRLTVT.

The chain carries TRBV6-1 and TRBJ1-3; TRBD1 is a possible D gene (6 bases). The germline CDR1 and CDR2 sequences are MNHNS and SASEGT. The CDR3 consists of 13 residues. Trimming left V 5 bases short and J 3 bases short, with 8 bases between. In DNA, the CDR3 is TGTGCCAGCAGTACAGGGTATGGAAACACCATATATTTT. Protein: CASSTGYGNTIYF.

In its sample, this clone was seen a few times. The rearrangement joins TRBV6-1 to TRBJ2-3, with 8 bases identical to TRBD1. The CDR3 runs 14 residues. V lost 0 bases, J lost 4 bases, and 0 bases stayed unmatched. The germline CDR1 and CDR2 sequences are MNHNS and SASEGT. The CDR3 nucleotides are TGTGCCAGCAGTGAAGCGACAGGGGCAGATACGCAGTATTTT. It specifies CASSEATGADTQYF.

The chain has TRBV21-1 and TRBJ2-5; no check of the table's D call, TRBD1, against the DNA was made. TRBV21-1 is reported as a pseudogene. The CDR3 spans 15 residues. CDR3 bases: TGTGCCAGCAGCAAACTGACACTGTCCCAAGAGACCCAGTACTTC. Its translation: CASSKLTLSQETQYF.

This clone was seen a single time. This chain links TRBV27 with TRBJ1-5; D uncertain. The CDR3 is 15 amino acids. Germline V lookup: CDR1 MNHEY, CDR2 SMNVEV (reference sequence). V was clipped by 4 bases and J by 1 base, with 11 bases between them. CDR3 sequence reads: CASSSAGWSNQPQHF. CDR3 nucleotide sequence: TGTGCCAGCAGTTCCGCGGGCTGGAGCAATCAGCCCCAGCATTTT.

V usage is TRBV7-2 and J usage is TRBJ2-5; 9 bases fit TRBD2. The CDR3 totals 14 residues. Germline V gene data show CDR1 as SGHTA and CDR2 as FQGNSA. V was clipped by 3 bases and J by 5 bases; unmatched bases: 4. The CDR3 sequence: CASSFAGGRETQYF. As DNA, the CDR3 is TGTGCCAGCAGCTTTGCGGGGGGGCGTGAGACCCAGTACTTC.

The chain links TRBV6-5 to TRBJ1-4; D possibly corresponds to TRBD1 (5 bases). The V gene lost 2 bases and the J gene lost 8 bases, with 12 bases spanning the gap. The CDR3 covers 14 residues. Germline V CDR1 and CDR2: MNHEY, SVGAGI. The chain's CDR3 is CASSYNQGSEKLFF. The DNA of the CDR3 is TGTGCCAGCAGTTACAATCAGGGCAGCGAAAAACTGTTTTTT.

The chain recombines TRBV20-1 with TRBJ2-7; TRBD1 matches 8 bases. Germline V gene lookup returns CDR1 DFQATT and CDR2 SNEGSKA (reference sequence). The CDR3 is made up of 11 amino acids. J was trimmed by 8 bases and V by 5 bases; bases with no gene match: 5. The CDR3: CSAFGDRKQYF. The CDR3 DNA reads TGCAGTGCTTTTGGGGACAGGAAGCAGTACTTC.

This clone turned up a few times. The chain uses TRBV7-2 and TRBJ2-5; 12 bases fit TRBD2. The V segment lost 7 bases and the J segment 1 base; nucleotides outside the gene matches: 13. The CDR3 consists of 18 residues. CDR1 SGHTA and CDR2 FQGNSA come from the germline V gene. CDR3 nucleotide sequence: TGTGCCAGCACCCTACCCCTAGCGGGAGGGCCCTTCCAAGAGACCCAGTACTTC. Its protein product is CASTLPLAGGPFQETQYF.

The CDR3: CASSSRGAMNTEAFF. DNA of the CDR3: TGTGCCAGCAGCTCGCGGGGGGCTATGAACACTGAAGCTTTCTTT. This chain uses TRBV7-9 with TRBJ1-1; a weak D match, TRBD1 (6 bases). The CDR3 runs 15 residues. The V end lost 4 bases, the J end lost 0 bases, and 12 bases lay between the germline ends. Germline V gives CDR1 SEHNR, CDR2 FQNEAQ (reference sequence).

The chain has TRBV2 and TRBJ1-2; D may be TRBD1 (5 bases). In germline, CDR1 is SNHLY, CDR2 FYNNEI. The CDR3 spans 13 residues. Trimming removed 1 base at V and 4 bases at J, with 7 bases between. CDR3 residues: CASSEGTLYGYTF. CDR3 in DNA: TGTGCCAGCAGTGAAGGGACACTCTATGGCTACACCTTC.